This paragraph covers one T cell receptor (beta chain) sequence. This record belongs to a study of T cell changes during pregnancy in multiple sclerosis. Measured with immunoSEQ multiplex PCR; TCRdb has only the in-frame clones, and not every one. The profile shows about 67,000 clones, 90% of them singletons. CDR1 MDHEN and CDR2 SYDVKM come from the germline V gene. The CDR3 sequence is 15 residues long. J was trimmed by 5 bases and V by 5 bases; bases with no gene match: 8. The receptor's source is a female donor with multiple sclerosis, enrolled in a pregnancy study. Source: peripheral blood, taken in the third trimester of pregnancy. The genes are TRBV28 and TRBJ1-5; 8 bases line up with TRBD1. The CDR3 coding sequence is TGTGCCAGCAGTCCTGGGACAGGAGATCATCAGCCCCAGCATTTT. Translated, it gives CASSPGTGDHQPQHF.